This passage covers 12 T cell receptor beta chains from one sample sequenced in a study of a mutant IDH1 vaccine in newly diagnosed glioma. Antigen specificity for these receptors is unknown. Time point denoted: week 5, during vaccination. In every dose of vaccine, 300 ug of mutant IDH1 20-mer peptide was given alongside topical imiquimod. Data came from immunoSEQ multiplex PCR; TCRdb stores just in-frame clones and leaves some out. This table has roughly 39,000 clones, 75% to 90% appearing once. Sequenced here: PBMCs, sampled from a glioma patient whose treatment included an IDH1 peptide vaccine. Receptors originate from a man in his forties or fifties with glioma.

This chain links TRBV19 with TRBJ2-7; D remains unclear. Between the trimmed V and J ends, which lost 10 bases and 2 bases, there was a span of 21 bases. CDR1 is LNHDA, CDR2 SQIVND, per germline (reference sequence). There are 15 residues in the CDR3. The CDR3 loop is CATSLIFGRTYEQYF. The CDR3 DNA is TGTGCCACTTCTCTGATCTTCGGCCGGACCTACGAGCAGTACTTC.

This clone was seen once. This sequence joins TRBV5-4 and TRBJ2-5; 9 bases fit TRBD2. Germline V CDR1 and CDR2: SGHNT, YYREEE (reference sequence). The CDR3 has 14 residues. V was clipped by 6 bases and J by 7 bases; unmatched bases: 10. The CDR3 DNA reads as TGTGCCAGCAAGTCCCTAGCGGGATTCGGGACCCAGTACTTC. Its protein is CASKSLAGFGTQYF.

V and J are TRBV20-1 and TRBJ2-7; D not resolved. Trimming shortened V by 7 bases and J by 5 bases, and 3 bases separated the two germline ends. CDR3 length: 8 amino acids. Germline CDR1 and CDR2: DFQATT and SNEGSKA (reference sequence). CDR3 nucleotides: TGCAGTGTCGACGAGCAGTACTTC. Translating gives CSVDEQYF.

This sequence joins TRBV18 and TRBJ2-1, with D unresolved. The CDR3 is made up of 15 amino acids. Per the germline V gene, CDR1 is KGHSH and CDR2 is LQKENI. V was shortened by 0 bases and J by 9 bases, with 15 bases between the two germline ends. The CDR3 region has the DNA TGTGCCAGCTCACCACCAGGGCCTCCCTTAGGTGAGCAGTTCTTC. Its translation is CASSPPGPPLGEQFF.

Here the CDR3 reads CASSYDTGELFF. The CDR3 bases are TGTGCCAGCAGTTATGACACCGGGGAGCTGTTTTTT. V is TRBV28 and J is TRBJ2-2; D unclear. Germline V gene lookup returns CDR1 MDHEN and CDR2 SYDVKM. Trimming pared 4 bases from V and 3 bases from J, leaving 3 bases between. This CDR3 has 12 amino acids.

This chain links TRBV7-9 with TRBJ2-3; 9 nucleotides agree with TRBD1. V gave up 5 bases and J gave up 2 bases; unmatched junction bases: 8. The CDR3 runs 16 residues. Germline V gene data show CDR1 as SEHNR and CDR2 as FQNEAQ (reference sequence). In DNA form, the CDR3 reads TGTGCCAGCAGCAAGCCTAGACAGGGGGACACAGATACGCAGTATTTT. Translating it yields CASSKPRQGDTDTQYF.

The chain joins TRBV7-6 to TRBJ2-2; no definite D call. The V end lost 2 bases, the J end lost 5 bases, and 9 bases lay between the germline ends. The CDR3 spans 14 residues. Germline values: CDR1 SGHVS, CDR2 FNYEAQ. CDR3 residues: CASSLRSLTGELFF. CDR3 DNA: TGTGCCAGCAGCTTAAGGAGCCTAACCGGGGAGCTGTTTTTT.

This chain connects TRBV9 to TRBJ2-3, with D possibly TRBD1 on 5 matching bases. Germline CDR1 and CDR2: SGDLS and YYNGEE. CDR3 length: 14 amino acids. The germline V and J ends were trimmed by 4 bases and 0 bases, with 9 bases remaining between them. The CDR3 sequence is CASSFRQSTDTQYF. CDR3 DNA: TGTGCCAGCAGCTTCAGACAGAGCACAGATACGCAGTATTTT.

The chain joins TRBV25-1 to TRBJ2-1; 8 positions match TRBD2. Losses at the gene ends were 2 bases for V and 9 bases for J; bases not matched to a gene: 9. The CDR3 extends over 15 amino acids. Looked up from germline, CDR1 is MGHDK and CDR2 is SYGVNS. CDR3: CASSEPGTRVGEQFF. The CDR3 DNA reads as TGTGCCAGCAGTGAACCCGGGACTAGAGTAGGTGAGCAGTTCTTC.

The rearrangement uses TRBV18 and TRBJ1-5; TRBD1 agrees at 7 bases. V trimming: 2 bases; J trimming: 4 bases; junction bases outside the gene matches: 5. The length of the CDR3 is 15 residues. From germline, CDR1 is KGHSH and CDR2 LQKENI. CDR3 residues: CASSPVSRGNQPQHF. The CDR3 bases are TGTGCCAGCTCACCAGTGAGCAGGGGGAATCAGCCCCAGCATTTT.

The sample holds one count of this clone. V gene TRBV5-1 combines with J gene TRBJ2-1, with a tentative D call TRBD1 (5 bases). The CDR3 has 13 amino acids. V lost 7 bases to trimming and J lost 6 bases, with 14 bases between them. Per the germline V gene, CDR1 is SGHRS and CDR2 is YFSETQ. CDR3 sequence: CASGQVLSNEQFF. CDR3 nucleotides: TGCGCCAGCGGACAAGTCCTCAGCAATGAGCAGTTCTTC.

J is TRBJ2-6 and V is TRBV6-1, with D perhaps TRBD1 or TRBD2 (5 bases each). Trimming shortened V by 6 bases and J by 3 bases, and 9 bases separated the two germline ends. Germline values: CDR1 MNHNS, CDR2 SASEGT. There are 14 residues in the CDR3. CDR3 residues: CASRGVSGANVLTF. As DNA, the CDR3 is TGTGCCAGCAGGGGGGTTAGTGGGGCCAACGTCCTGACTTTC.